Only a few counts were recorded for the clone carrying this T cell receptor (beta chain). The antigen remains undetermined. From the reads, TCRdb called clonotypes with MiXCR, one entry per CDR3 protein. The sample has hundreds of thousands of distinct CDR3 sequences; about 30% are singletons. This specimen belongs to a study of T cell repertoires in cytomegalovirus infection. As for the study in general: Indications of both CMV infection and matching HLA type were provided by public TCR beta signatures.

V shed 5 bases, J shed 6 bases, and the junction held 7 bases outside the gene matches. Germline CDR1 SGHAT, CDR2 FQNNGV. The CDR3 spans 15 residues. The input for sequencing was cultured PBMCs, taken from culture after CMV antigen stimulation. The chain combines TRBV11-2 with TRBJ2-3; TRBD2 matches at 11 bases. The TCR originated in a human donor in good health (CMV status not recorded). Some clones in this sample may be carry-over from other donors' samples. DNA for the CDR3: TGTGCCAGCAGCCTAACTAGCGGGGGCCACGATACGCAGTATTTT. The encoded protein is CASSLTSGGHDTQYF.